These 16 T cell receptor beta chains share one sample of origin, sequenced in a study of shared clonotypes between healthy human individuals. The data were produced by immunoSEQ multiplex PCR, yet TCRdb's version contains in-frame clones alone and is incomplete. The data contain around 1,000,000 clones, about 80% of them singletons. What was sequenced was memory CD4+ T cells from PBMCs. Subset specified: CD45RA-negative fraction. All receptors come from a man aged 18 to 35 in good health. Some clones in this sample may be carry-over from other donors' samples.

Note on this clone: Other DNA sequences in this sample translate to the same CDR3. The chain combines TRBV7-3 with TRBJ1-1, with D uncertain. The CDR3 is 13 amino acids. Germline CDR1 and CDR2: SGHTA and FQGTGA. Trimming removed 6 bases from V and 0 bases from J, with 8 bases in between. This chain's CDR3 is CASSLQMNTEAFF. Written as DNA, the CDR3 is TGTGCCAGCAGTCTTCAGATGAACACTGAAGCTTTCTTT.

This clone came up a few times. The chain recombines TRBV5-1 with TRBJ1-1; no clear D gene. Germline V gene sequence: CDR1 SGHRS, CDR2 YFSETQ. V lost 2 bases and J 8 bases, leaving 13 bases between the germline ends. CDR3 length: 13 residues. The CDR3 is CASSLDPEREAFF. In nucleotides, the CDR3 is TGCGCCAGCAGCTTAGACCCAGAACGAGAAGCTTTCTTT.

The CDR3 nucleotides read TGTGCCACCCACTTCTCGGGGTTGAACACTGAAGCTTTCTTT. It translates to CATHFSGLNTEAFF. The V gene is TRBV6-1, the J gene TRBJ1-1; D not resolved. The germline V gene has CDR1 MNHNS and CDR2 SASEGT. The CDR3 totals 14 residues. V lost 10 bases and J lost 0, with 15 bases in between.

This chain uses TRBV2 with TRBJ1-6; TRBD1 agrees at 7 bases. Germline CDR1 reads SNHLY; CDR2 reads FYNNEI. The CDR3 has 13 residues. J lost 9 bases, V lost 6 bases, and 5 bases had no gene match. This CDR3 is CASSTGAISPLHF. DNA for the CDR3: TGTGCCAGCAGCACAGGGGCCATTTCACCCCTCCACTTT.

Comments on this clone: A read error is likely here: a far larger clone is one base away. The J gene is TRBJ2-5, the V gene TRBV30; unclear D gene. Germline CDR1 reads GTSNPN; CDR2 reads SVGIG (reference sequence). This CDR3 spans 12 amino acids. CDR3 in amino acids: CAWSVQQGTQYF. CDR3 in DNA: TGTGCCTGGAGTGTACAGCAAGGGACCCAGTACTTC.

The V and J genes are TRBV7-6 and TRBJ2-1, with TRBD2 matching over 7 bases. Germline CDR1 and CDR2: SGHVS and FNYEAQ. The J segment lost 4 bases and the V segment lost 5 bases, leaving 5 bases of the junction unmatched. The CDR3 length is 14 residues. CDR3: CASSPSGGYNEQFF. For the CDR3, the DNA is TGTGCCAGCAGCCCCTCGGGGGGATACAATGAGCAGTTCTTC.

V usage is TRBV18 and J usage is TRBJ1-1; D call uncertain. Germline lookup yields CDR1 KGHSH and CDR2 LQKENI. V gave up 1 base and J gave up 1 base, with 13 bases separating them. The CDR3 has 16 amino acids. The CDR3 loop is CASSPQGAGSNTEAFF. The DNA for the CDR3 is TGTGCCAGCTCACCACAGGGAGCCGGGTCGAACACTGAAGCTTTCTTT.

The V gene is TRBV5-4, the J gene TRBJ2-7; D remains unclear. The V gene lost 1 base and the J gene lost 5 bases, with 7 bases spanning the gap. The CDR3 runs 12 residues. Germline loops: CDR1 SGHNT, CDR2 YYREEE (reference sequence). The CDR3 nucleotides read TGTGCCAGCAGCTTGAAATCCCACGAGCAGTACTTC. Translation gives CASSLKSHEQYF. Supplemented by reference TRBV5-4 and TRBJ2-7, the full variable domain reads ETGVTQSPTHLIKTRGQQVTLRCSSQSGHNTVSWYQQALGQGPQFIFQYYREEENGRGNFPPRFSGLQFPNYSSELNVNALELDDSALYLCASSLKSHEQYFGPGTRLTVT.

The gene calls are TRBV7-9 and TRBJ2-5, with 7 bases matching TRBD2. V lost 1 base to trimming and J lost 5 bases; unmatched junction nucleotides: 10. The CDR3 contains 16 residues. The germline V gene has CDR1 SEHNR and CDR2 FQNEAQ (reference sequence). The CDR3 spells CASSLELGGRAETQYF. Here the CDR3 DNA reads TGTGCCAGCAGCTTAGAATTAGGAGGGAGGGCCGAGACCCAGTACTTC.

The CDR3 coding sequence is TGTGCCAGCAGTTTATCGACAGGGGGCCTCCAACTTCCCTACGAGCAGTACTTC. It encodes CASSLSTGGLQLPYEQYF. The chain couples TRBV28 to TRBJ2-7, with 10 positions matching TRBD1. Germline assignment: CDR1 MDHEN and CDR2 SYDVKM. The CDR3 sequence is 18 residues long. With 1 base clipped from V and 2 bases from J, the junction kept 11 bases outside the gene matches.

The chain has TRBV7-6 and TRBJ2-5; 9 nucleotides match TRBD2. This CDR3 has 15 amino acids. V shed 2 bases and J 5 bases; nucleotides not matched to a gene: 6. Germline-derived CDR1 and CDR2 are SGHVS and FNYEAQ. The CDR3 spells CASSLPPSGIETQYF. DNA for the CDR3: TGTGCCAGCAGCTTACCCCCTAGCGGGATTGAGACCCAGTACTTC.

The sample holds a few counts of this clone. The chain employs TRBV11-1 and TRBJ2-3, with D maybe TRBD1 (5 bases). With 6 bases removed from V and 0 bases from J, the gap between germline ends came to 10 bases. Germline values: CDR1 SGHAT, CDR2 FQDESV (reference sequence). This CDR3 region has 14 residues. The CDR3 here is CASSLDSSTDTQYF. CDR3 coding DNA: TGTGCCAGCAGTCTCGACAGCAGCACAGATACGCAGTATTTT.

This clone was seen only once. The rearrangement joins TRBV5-1 to TRBJ1-1; D not certain. The germline gives CDR1 SGHRS, CDR2 YFSETQ. Between the trimmed V and J ends, which lost 4 bases and 1 base, there was a span of 14 bases. The CDR3 has 15 amino acids. CDR3 region: CASSPSEIRNTEAFF. The CDR3 nucleotides read TGCGCCAGCAGCCCGTCGGAGATACGGAACACTGAAGCTTTCTTT.

This clone has only a few counts. The chain carries TRBV7-9 and TRBJ2-4, with D perhaps matching TRBD2 (5 bases). CDR1 is SEHNR, CDR2 FQNEAQ, per germline (reference sequence). Trimming left V 5 bases short and J 8 bases short, with 19 bases between. This CDR3 is built from 15 residues. CDR3 amino acids: CASSPESGSGYIQYF. For the CDR3, the DNA is TGTGCCAGCAGCCCCGAGTCTGGTTCGGGATACATTCAGTACTTC.

The chain carries TRBV30 and TRBJ2-5; D gene uncertain. From germline, CDR1 is GTSNPN and CDR2 SVGIG (reference sequence). V was cut by 0 bases and J by 5 bases, with 13 bases left in between. The CDR3 is 14 amino acids. This CDR3 reads CAWSVSLGGETQYF. DNA for the CDR3: TGTGCCTGGAGTGTCTCGCTGGGTGGGGAGACCCAGTACTTC.

The chain recombines TRBV29-1 with TRBJ2-7; TRBD2 might be the D (5 bases). Trimming removed 6 bases from V and 6 bases from J, with 15 bases in between. This CDR3 spans 12 amino acids. The germline CDR1 and CDR2 sequences are SQVTM and ANQGSEA. The DNA of the CDR3 is TGCAGCGTCGCGCAACTAGGAGTCGAGCAGTACTTC. Translation gives CSVAQLGVEQYF.